This T cell receptor beta chain was observed in a study of cytomegalovirus exposure and HLA in healthy donors. Study results and caveats: Accounts indicate the classifier identified cytomegalovirus status with strong specificity and sensitivity. The study designated 164 TCR beta chains cytomegalovirus-associated. Within the data, a cluster of highly shared sequence variants was likely a sequencing artifact.

Worth noting for this clone: Its antigen is currently unknown.

The study ran its PCR with 60 Vbeta and 13 Jbeta primers. Per the original methods: An analysis performed later counted about 80 million unique TCR beta chains (roughly 10 million of them shared). Clones were read by immunoSEQ multiplex PCR, and TCRdb kept only the in-frame ones, dropping some. That table is the source of V, J and clone size, and D and trimming were worked out from the DNA. Of more than 100,000 clones listed, around three quarters are singletons. The specimen was PBMCs. The clonotype was recovered from a human donor in good health.

In nucleotides, the CDR3 is TGTGCCAGCAGTCAAAACAGGGGGAATGAAAAACTGTTTTTT. It is translated as CASSQNRGNEKLFF. The rearrangement joins TRBV28 to TRBJ1-4; TRBD1 matches at 8 bases. V shed 5 bases and J 5 bases; nucleotides not matched to a gene: 4. This CDR3 region has 14 residues. Germline CDR1 is MDHEN and CDR2 is SYDVKM.